A selection of T cell receptor beta chains follows, all from one sample in a study of T-cell reconstitution after alpha-beta-depleted transplantation in children. Each CDR3 protein gets one entry after TCRdb re-called the PCR reads with MiXCR. This table has hundreds of thousands of distinct CDR3 sequences, approximately 15% appearing once. The material was PBMCs, mostly from graft donor cells, obtained 360 days after TCRalphabeta/CD19-depleted stem cell transplant. Receptor source: a male patient younger than 18 who had a stem cell transplant for acute lymphoblastic leukemia, so the T cells may come from the graft donor. Both conserved end residues are part of each CDR3. The D gene is left open where the match is weak. Clone size is given for some rows only: seen once, a few or many times, or a class if the clone is expanded.

abundance,d_gene,j_gene,v_gene,CDR3aa,CDR3nt
few,NA,TRBJ2-1,TRBV18,CASSGATPWPNEQFF,TGTGCCAGCTCAGGAGCGACCCCCTGGCCCAATGAGCAGTTCTTC
NA,TRBD2,TRBJ2-1,TRBV6-1,CASRGLAGGSSYNEQFF,TGTGCCAGCAGGGGACTAGCGGGAGGTAGCTCCTACAATGAGCAGTTCTTC
NA,NA,TRBJ1-3,TRBV7-2,CASSLGGSRGNTIYF,TGTGCCAGCAGCTTAGGTGGCAGCCGTGGAAACACCATATATTTT
many,NA,TRBJ2-7,TRBV29-1,CSDAGRSYEQYF,TGCAGCGATGCAGGCCGCTCCTACGAGCAGTACTTC
few,NA,TRBJ2-3,TRBV7-6,CASSSSLIDTQYF,TGTGCCAGCAGCTCCTCTCTGATAGATACGCAGTATTTT
few,NA,TRBJ1-3,TRBV29-1,CSVTGTGNTIYF,TGCAGTGTAACGGGGACTGGAAACACCATATATTTT
many,TRBD1,TRBJ1-4,TRBV20-1,CSALQGADEKLFF,TGCAGTGCTTTACAGGGGGCTGATGAAAAACTGTTTTTT
few,NA,TRBJ1-6,TRBV27,CASRPRPGGSPLHF,TGTGCCAGCAGACCCCGGCCGGGGGGCTCACCCCTCCACTTT
NA,TRBD1,TRBJ1-1,TRBV6-2/TRBV6-3,CASSWGTEAGGNTEAFF,TGTGCCAGCAGTTGGGGGACAGAGGCGGGCGGTAACACTGAAGCTTTCTTT
NA,TRBD1,TRBJ1-1,TRBV7-9,CASSLGQGRENTEAFF,TGTGCCAGCAGCCTAGGACAGGGAAGAGAGAACACTGAAGCTTTCTTT
NA,NA,TRBJ2-5,TRBV24-1,CATSDPTVSRETQYF,TGTGCCACCAGTGACCCTACAGTGTCCCGGGAGACCCAGTACTTC
few,NA,TRBJ2-3,TRBV10-2,CASSPGVWEDTQYF,TGCGCCAGCTCCCCTGGGGTGTGGGAGGATACGCAGTATTTT
NA,NA,TRBJ2-3,TRBV25-1,CASSEWEWYF,TGTGCCAGCAGTGAATGGGAGTGGTATTTT
NA,NA,TRBJ2-5,TRBV5-1,CASSLEGSSREETQYF,TGCGCCAGCAGCTTGGAGGGATCAAGCCGGGAAGAGACCCAGTACTTC
few,NA,TRBJ2-3,TRBV12-3/TRBV12-4,CASGSETDTQYF,TGTGCCAGCGGGAGTGAAACAGATACGCAGTATTTT
NA,NA,TRBJ2-1,TRBV4-1,CASSQVRGWSSYNEQFF,TGCGCCAGCAGCCAGGTCCGGGGGTGGAGCTCCTACAATGAGCAGTTCTTC
many,NA,TRBJ2-1,TRBV29-1,CSVVVRSYNEQFF,TGCAGCGTTGTAGTGCGTTCCTACAATGAGCAGTTCTTC
NA,NA,TRBJ2-3,TRBV18,CASSPYRATWATDTQYF,TGTGCCAGCTCACCATACCGGGCAACTTGGGCCACAGATACGCAGTATTTT
many,NA,TRBJ2-7,TRBV27,CASSLQGTYEQYF,TGTGCCAGCAGCTTACAGGGAACCTACGAGCAGTACTTC
NA,TRBD1,TRBJ2-7,TRBV12-3/TRBV12-4,CASRARTGVSYEQYF,TGTGCCAGCAGAGCCCGGACAGGGGTTTCCTACGAGCAGTACTTC
NA,NA,TRBJ2-2,TRBV24-1,CATSEVGNTGELFF,TGTGCCACCAGTGAGGTCGGGAACACCGGGGAGCTGTTTTTT
few,TRBD2,TRBJ2-3,TRBV20-1,CSASLGGRAISTDTQYF,TGCAGTGCTAGTTTAGGCGGGAGGGCCATTAGCACAGATACGCAGTATTTT
NA,NA,TRBJ2-6,TRBV24-1,CATSDDPLHSQGIGANVLTF,TGTGCCACCAGTGATGACCCCCTCCACAGTCAGGGAATTGGGGCCAACGTCCTGACTTTC
many,TRBD2,TRBJ2-2,TRBV7-6,CASSSHSGRGNGELFF,TGTGCCAGCAGCTCCCATAGCGGGAGAGGGAACGGGGAGCTGTTTTTT
NA,NA,TRBJ1-2,TRBV12-3/TRBV12-4,CASRNRVGYTF,TGTGCCAGCAGAAATAGAGTGGGCTACACCTTC
few,NA,TRBJ2-3,TRBV20-1,CSASRARAQGTDTQYF,TGCAGTGCTAGTCGTGCGAGGGCACAGGGCACAGATACGCAGTATTTT
NA,TRBD2,TRBJ2-7,TRBV5-1,CASSLPKNWAGVVYEQYF,TGCGCCAGCAGCTTGCCCAAGAATTGGGCGGGAGTAGTCTACGAGCAGTACTTC
NA,TRBD1,TRBJ2-5,TRBV7-9,CASSPLPGQEKETQYF,TGTGCCAGCAGCCCACTTCCCGGACAGGAGAAAGAGACCCAGTACTTC
NA,NA,TRBJ2-7,TRBV27,CASSFSALSYEQYF,TGTGCCAGCAGTTTTTCAGCTCTCTCCTACGAGCAGTACTTC
NA,TRBD1,TRBJ2-5,TRBV12-3/TRBV12-4,CASRKQGAQTQYF,TGTGCCAGCAGGAAACAGGGGGCTCAGACCCAGTACTTC
NA,NA,TRBJ1-2,TRBV5-1,CASSPRAQNYGYTF,TGCGCCAGCAGCCCACGCGCTCAGAACTATGGCTACACCTTC
NA,NA,TRBJ2-3,TRBV20-1,CSARSPLGLDTQYF,TGCAGTGCTAGATCCCCACTAGGTCTAGATACGCAGTATTTT
few,TRBD1,TRBJ2-4,TRBV20-1,CSARDPGTGTNPKNIQYF,TGCAGTGCTAGAGATCCCGGGACAGGGACGAACCCCAAAAACATTCAGTACTTC
once,NA,TRBJ2-7,TRBV27,CASRLTGGQDEQYF,TGTGCCAGCAGACTGACAGGTGGCCAGGACGAGCAGTACTTC
few,TRBD2,TRBJ2-1,TRBV6-5,CASTFVSGSYNEQFF,TGTGCCAGCACCTTCGTTAGCGGGAGCTACAATGAGCAGTTCTTC
NA,NA,TRBJ2-1,TRBV30,CAWIRVDYYNEQFF,TGTGCCTGGATCCGAGTCGACTACTACAATGAGCAGTTCTTC
few,TRBD2,TRBJ2-1,TRBV20-1,CSARTLAIEQFF,TGCAGTGCTAGAACACTAGCGATTGAGCAGTTCTTC